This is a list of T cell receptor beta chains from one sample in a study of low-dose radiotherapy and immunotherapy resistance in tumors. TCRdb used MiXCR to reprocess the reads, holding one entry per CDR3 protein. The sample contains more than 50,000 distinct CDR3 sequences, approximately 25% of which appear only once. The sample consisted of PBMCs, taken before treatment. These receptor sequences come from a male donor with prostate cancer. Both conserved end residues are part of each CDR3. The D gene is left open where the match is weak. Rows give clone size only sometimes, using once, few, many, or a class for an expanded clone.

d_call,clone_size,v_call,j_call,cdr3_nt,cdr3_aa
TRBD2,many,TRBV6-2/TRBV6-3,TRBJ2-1,TGTGCCAGCAGTTACACCGGGACTAGCGGCAAAAATGAGCAGTTCTTC,CASSYTGTSGKNEQFF
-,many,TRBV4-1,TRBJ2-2,TGCGCCAGCAGCCAATTCAGTGGGGAGCTGTTTTTT,CASSQFSGELFF
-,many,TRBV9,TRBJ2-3,TGTGCCAGCAGCGTTACCAGAGATACGCAGTATTTT,CASSVTRDTQYF
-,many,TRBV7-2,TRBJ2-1,TGTGCCAGCAGCTATAAAGGGGTTAGCTACTACAATGAGCAGTTCTTC,CASSYKGVSYYNEQFF
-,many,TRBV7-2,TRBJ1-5,TGTGCCAGCAGCCCTAGGGGCGGCAATCAGCCCCAGCATTTT,CASSPRGGNQPQHF
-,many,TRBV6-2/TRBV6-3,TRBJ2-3,TGTGCCAGCAGTGCTTGGGCAGGGGCGGGGACAGATACGCAGTATTTT,CASSAWAGAGTDTQYF
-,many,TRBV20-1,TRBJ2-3,TGCAGTGCCGTGGGGGCCCTCAGGGCCCCAGATACGCAGTATTTT,CSAVGALRAPDTQYF
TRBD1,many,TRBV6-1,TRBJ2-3,TGTGCCAGCAGTGAAAAGATGGCAGGGGGTTTGGATACGCAGTATTTT,CASSEKMAGGLDTQYF
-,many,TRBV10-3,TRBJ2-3,TGTGCCATCAGGGTCGGTGCTACAGATACGCAGTATTTT,CAIRVGATDTQYF
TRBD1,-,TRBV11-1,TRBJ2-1,TGTGCCAGCAGCCCGGACAGGGACACCTACAATGAGCAGTTCTTC,CASSPDRDTYNEQFF
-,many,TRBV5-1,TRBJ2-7,TGCGCCAGCAGCCCTACTCGAGCCTCCTACGAGCAGTACTTC,CASSPTRASYEQYF
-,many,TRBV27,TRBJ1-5,TGTGCCAGCAGTCTTACAGGGACGGATCAGCCCCAGCATTTT,CASSLTGTDQPQHF
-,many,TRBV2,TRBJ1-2,TGTGCCAGCAGTGAACGAGTTTTAGGCGGCTACACCTTC,CASSERVLGGYTF
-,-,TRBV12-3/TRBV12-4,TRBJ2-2,TGTGCCAGCAGCCGCGGGTGGGAGAACACCGGGGAGCTGTTTTTT,CASSRGWENTGELFF